This T cell receptor beta chain came from a study of T cells expressing NK-cell markers. At the level of the study: Sorted CD3+CD56+NKG2C+, CD3+CD56+NKG2C- and CD3+CD56-NKG2C+ T cells supplied TCR beta repertoires.

Points from the study as a whole: In several donors, these clonotypes also led the CD3+CD56-NKG2C+ fraction. As a fraction of CD8+ T cells, dominant NKG2C+ clonotypes reached about 1.0-7.5% in more than five donors.

This CDR3 contains 13 residues. CDR1 and CDR2 from the germline V gene are KGHDR and SFDVKD. TCRdb reprocessed the 5' RACE reads, with one entry per CDR3 protein and no DNA. This table holds fewer than 550,000 distinct CDR3 sequences. As regards this clonotype: Its antigen is not known.

The sequenced material came from blood T cells: a sorted CD56 or NKG2C T cell subset, CD4+ or CD8+ T cells, or bulk PBMC T cells (not recorded which). The rearrangement uses TRBV24-1 and TRBJ2-1; the TCRdb call, TRBD2, lacks DNA for checking. The TCR comes from a woman between 45 and 65 years old in good health. The CDR3 loop reads CATGTSGTYEQFF.